The 6 T cell receptor beta chains in this list originate from one sample, sequenced in a study of T cell changes during pregnancy in multiple sclerosis. Profiling relied on immunoSEQ multiplex PCR, and the TCRdb table lists in-frame clones only, not all of them. This table holds approximately 94,000 clones, about 92% found once. Sequences were derived from peripheral blood, sampled after pregnancy. Receptors originate from a female donor with multiple sclerosis, enrolled in a pregnancy study.

The chain is built from TRBV4-1 and TRBJ1-1; a weak D match, TRBD1 (5 bases). Deletions cut 6 bases from V and 1 base from J, with 18 bases between. Germline loops: CDR1 MGHRA, CDR2 YSYEKL. The CDR3 loop spans 16 amino acids. CDR3 nucleotides: TGCGCCAGCAGTCGCAGCGGGGGGACGGGGAACACTGAAGCTTTCTTT. It is translated as CASSRSGGTGNTEAFF.

About this clone: The same CDR3 is also encoded by other DNA sequences in this sample. This chain uses TRBV20-1 with TRBJ2-5; maybe TRBD2 (5 bases). V lost 2 bases and J 5 bases, leaving 6 bases between the germline ends. Germline CDR1 reads DFQATT; CDR2 reads SNEGSKA (reference sequence). CDR3 length: 11 amino acids. CDR3: CSARLAETQYF. CDR3 sequence (DNA): TGCAGTGCTAGATTAGCGGAGACCCAGTACTTC.

The count of this clone is one. This CDR3 is CASSPPGLAGGQTDTQYF. For the CDR3, the DNA is TGTGCCAGCAGCCCTCCGGGACTAGCGGGGGGACAGACAGATACGCAGTATTTT. V and J are TRBV11-2 and TRBJ2-3, with 15 bases aligning to TRBD2. Germline V lookup: CDR1 SGHAT, CDR2 FQNNGV. Trimming took 5 bases from V and 3 from J; bases not matched to a gene: 9. The CDR3 runs 18 residues.

The chain couples TRBV5-6 to TRBJ2-3; D unresolved. The CDR3 consists of 11 residues. Germline V gene data show CDR1 as SGHDT and CDR2 as YYEEEE. Trimming pared 3 bases from V and 5 bases from J, leaving 4 bases between. The CDR3 is CASSSEDTQYF. CDR3 nucleotides: TGTGCCAGCAGCTCAGAAGATACGCAGTATTTT.

As to this clone: A junction end diverges from the germline sequence, so it may reflect a read error. The chain recombines TRBV6-5 with TRBJ1-5; D uncertain. Germline V lookup: CDR1 MNHEY, CDR2 SVGAGI. The CDR3 is 14 amino acids. For the CDR3, the DNA is TGTGCCACCTCCTGGAGGGTCTCGCAATCAGCCCCAGCATTT. It codes for CATSWRVSQSAPAF.

In this sample, this clone turned up a few times. V is TRBV28 and J is TRBJ1-2, with D unclear. The CDR3 extends over 14 amino acids. V gave up 2 bases and J gave up 2 bases, with 9 bases separating them. Germline CDR1 is MDHEN and CDR2 is SYDVKM. The CDR3 reads CASSLTRGNYGYTF. In DNA form, the CDR3 reads TGTGCCAGCAGTTTAACCCGCGGGAACTATGGCTACACCTTC.